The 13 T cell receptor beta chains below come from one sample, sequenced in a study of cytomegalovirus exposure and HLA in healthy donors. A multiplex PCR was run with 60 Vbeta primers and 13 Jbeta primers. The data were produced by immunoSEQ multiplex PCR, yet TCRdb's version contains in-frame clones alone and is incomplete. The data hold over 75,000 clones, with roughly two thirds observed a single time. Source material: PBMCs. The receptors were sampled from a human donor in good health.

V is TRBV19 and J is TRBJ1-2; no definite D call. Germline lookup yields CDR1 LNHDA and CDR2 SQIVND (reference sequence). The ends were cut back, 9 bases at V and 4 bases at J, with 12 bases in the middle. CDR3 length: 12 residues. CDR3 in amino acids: CASSYSLYGYTF. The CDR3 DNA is TGTGCCAGCTCATATTCACTCTATGGCTACACCTTC.

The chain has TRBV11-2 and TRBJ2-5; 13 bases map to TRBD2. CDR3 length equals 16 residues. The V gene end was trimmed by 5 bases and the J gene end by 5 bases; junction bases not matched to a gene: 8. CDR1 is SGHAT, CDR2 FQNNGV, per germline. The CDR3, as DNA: TGTGCCAGCAGCGACCGGACTAGCGGGGGTCTTGAGACCCAGTACTTC. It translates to CASSDRTSGGLETQYF.

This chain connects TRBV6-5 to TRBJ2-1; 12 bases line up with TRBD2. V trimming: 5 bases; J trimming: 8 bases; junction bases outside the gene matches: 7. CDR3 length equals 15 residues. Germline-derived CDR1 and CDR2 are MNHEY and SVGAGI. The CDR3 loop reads CASSQSGLAGDEQFF. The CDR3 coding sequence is TGTGCCAGCAGTCAATCGGGACTAGCGGGCGATGAGCAGTTCTTC.

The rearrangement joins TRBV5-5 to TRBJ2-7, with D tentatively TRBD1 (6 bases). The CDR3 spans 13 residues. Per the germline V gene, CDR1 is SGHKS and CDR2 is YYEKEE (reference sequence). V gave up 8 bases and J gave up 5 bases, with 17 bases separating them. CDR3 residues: CASLQGARDEQYF. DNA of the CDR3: TGTGCCAGTCTACAGGGTGCCCGAGACGAGCAGTACTTC.

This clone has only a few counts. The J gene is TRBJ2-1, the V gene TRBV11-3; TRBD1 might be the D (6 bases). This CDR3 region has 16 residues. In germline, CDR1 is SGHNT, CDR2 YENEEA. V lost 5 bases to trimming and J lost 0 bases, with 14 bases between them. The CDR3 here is CASSRVRGSSYNEQFF. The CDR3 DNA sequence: TGTGCCAGCAGCCGAGTCAGGGGTAGCTCCTACAATGAGCAGTTCTTC.

The CDR3 coding sequence is TGTGCCAGCAGCGCAGGGTTGCGCTATGGCTACACCTTC. It specifies CASSAGLRYGYTF. The genes are TRBV9 and TRBJ1-2; D perhaps matches TRBD1 (5 bases). This CDR3 has 13 residues. Germline V gene data show CDR1 as SGDLS and CDR2 as YYNGEE. Trimming cost V 3 bases and J 4 bases, with 10 bases left between them.

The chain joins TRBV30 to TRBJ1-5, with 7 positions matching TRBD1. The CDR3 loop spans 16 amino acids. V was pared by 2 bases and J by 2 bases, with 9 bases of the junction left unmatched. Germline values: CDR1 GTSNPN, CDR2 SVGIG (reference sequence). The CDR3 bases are TGTGCCTGGAGTCAGAAAACAGGGGCAGGCAATCAGCCCCAGCATTTT. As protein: CAWSQKTGAGNQPQHF.

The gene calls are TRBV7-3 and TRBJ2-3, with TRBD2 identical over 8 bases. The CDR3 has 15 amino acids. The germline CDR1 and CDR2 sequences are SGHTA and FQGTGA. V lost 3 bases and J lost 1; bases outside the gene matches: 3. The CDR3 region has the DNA TGTGCCAGCAGCTTCACTAGCGGTGGCACAGATACGCAGTATTTT. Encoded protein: CASSFTSGGTDTQYF.

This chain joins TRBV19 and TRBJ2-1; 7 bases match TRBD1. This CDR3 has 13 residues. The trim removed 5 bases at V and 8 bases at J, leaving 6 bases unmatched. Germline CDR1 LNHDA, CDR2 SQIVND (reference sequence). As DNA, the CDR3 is TGTGCCAGTAGTCCCCAGGGGGTGGATGAGCAGTTCTTC. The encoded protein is CASSPQGVDEQFF. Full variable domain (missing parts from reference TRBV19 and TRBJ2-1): DGGITQSPKYLFRKEGQNVTLSCEQNLNHDAMYWYRQDPGQGLRLIYYSQIVNDFQKGDIAEGYSVSREKKESFPLTVTSAQKNPTAFYLCASSPQGVDEQFFGPGTRLTVL.

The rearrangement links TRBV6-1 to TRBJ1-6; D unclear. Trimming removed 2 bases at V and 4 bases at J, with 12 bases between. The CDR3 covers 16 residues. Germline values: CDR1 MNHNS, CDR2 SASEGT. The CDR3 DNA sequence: TGTGCCAGCAGTGAAACCCCGGGAGAATATAATTCACCCCTCCACTTT. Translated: CASSETPGEYNSPLHF.

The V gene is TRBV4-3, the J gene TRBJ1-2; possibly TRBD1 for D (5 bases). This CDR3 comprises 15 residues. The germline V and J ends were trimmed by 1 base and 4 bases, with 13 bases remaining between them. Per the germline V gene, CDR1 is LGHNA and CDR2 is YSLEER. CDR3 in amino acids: CASSQGQGTIYGYTF. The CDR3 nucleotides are TGCGCCAGCAGCCAAGGCCAGGGTACAATCTATGGCTACACCTTC.

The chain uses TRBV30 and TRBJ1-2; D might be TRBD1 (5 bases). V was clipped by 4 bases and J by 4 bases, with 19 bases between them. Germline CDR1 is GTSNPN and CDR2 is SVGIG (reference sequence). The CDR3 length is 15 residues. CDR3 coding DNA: TGTGCCTGGACCACACGGGAGGGGAAGGGCTATGGCTACACCTTC. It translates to CAWTTREGKGYGYTF.

DNA of the CDR3: TGCGCCAGCAGCCAAGATCGGGCAGGGGAAACTGAAGCTTTCTTT. Its translation: CASSQDRAGETEAFF. This sequence joins TRBV4-1 and TRBJ1-1, with a tentative D call TRBD1 (6 bases). CDR3 length: 15 amino acids. Trimming took 0 bases from V and 5 from J, leaving 13 bases between them. Germline V gene lookup returns CDR1 MGHRA and CDR2 YSYEKL.